This TCR beta chain was sequenced during a study of blood T cell repertoires in COVID-19. With V trimmed by 4 bases and J by 7 bases, 10 bases remained unmatched. This CDR3 region has 14 residues. Germline CDR1 and CDR2: LNHDA and SQIVND (reference sequence). As originally analysed: Amplifying reference gene primers gave estimates of nucleated cell counts. The protocol was immunoSEQ multiplex PCR, while the TCRdb copy is restricted to in-frame clones and leaves out a portion. That table supplies the V and J calls and clone size; D and trimming were determined from the DNA. The sample holds roughly 570,000 clones, approximately 91% seen once.

The clonotype originates from a woman in her fifties or sixties with COVID-19, enrolled during active disease. The rearrangement joins TRBV19 to TRBJ2-7; TRBD2 agrees at 7 bases. Input material: peripheral blood. In DNA, the CDR3 is TGTGCCAGTAGTAGGCTAGCGGAGAGGGGAGAGCAGTACTTC. The encoded protein is CASSRLAERGEQYF.